This TCR beta chain was profiled in a study of T cells after yellow fever vaccination. J was trimmed by 1 base and V by 4 bases; bases with no gene match: 7. CDR3 length equals 15 residues. Germline loops: CDR1 SGHRS, CDR2 YFSETQ. TCRdb passed the 5' RACE reads through MiXCR, listing each CDR3 protein once. The data show some 400,000 distinct CDR3 sequences, around 20% seen once. J is TRBJ2-7 and V is TRBV5-1; 8 bases are shared with TRBD1. Specimen: PBMCs, collected before the yellow fever booster vaccination. The TCR originated in a man aged 18-30 years who received the YFV17D yellow fever vaccine. CDR3 protein: CASSAGGARSYEQYF. The CDR3 DNA reads TGCGCCAGCAGCGCAGGGGGCGCCCGGTCCTACGAGCAGTACTTC.